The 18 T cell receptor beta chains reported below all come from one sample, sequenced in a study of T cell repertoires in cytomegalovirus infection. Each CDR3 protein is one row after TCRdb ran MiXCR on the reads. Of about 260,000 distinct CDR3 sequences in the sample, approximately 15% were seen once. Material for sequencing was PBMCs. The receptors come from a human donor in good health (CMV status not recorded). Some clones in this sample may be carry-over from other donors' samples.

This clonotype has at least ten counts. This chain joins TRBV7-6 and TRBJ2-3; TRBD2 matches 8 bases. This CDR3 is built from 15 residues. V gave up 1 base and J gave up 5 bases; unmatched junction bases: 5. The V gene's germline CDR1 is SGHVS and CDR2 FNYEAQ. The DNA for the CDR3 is TGTGCCAGCAGCTTAGAAAGCGGGAGAATAGATACGCAGTATTTT. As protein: CASSLESGRIDTQYF.

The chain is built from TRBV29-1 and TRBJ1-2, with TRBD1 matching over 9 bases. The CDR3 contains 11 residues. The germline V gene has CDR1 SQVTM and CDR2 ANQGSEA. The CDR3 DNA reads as TGCAGGGCAACAGGGGGCGAGGGCTACACCTTC. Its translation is CRATGGEGYTF. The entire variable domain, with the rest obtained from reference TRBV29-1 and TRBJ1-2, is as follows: SAVISQKPSRDICQRGTSLTIQCQVDSQVTMMFWYRQQPGQSLTLIATANQGSEATYESGFVIDKFPISRPNLTFSTLTVSNMSPEDSSIYLCRATGGEGYTFGSGTRLTVV.

CDR3 DNA: TGCAGGGGTCAGGGGAGGGGAAACATTCAGTACTTC. This gives the protein CRGQGRGNIQYF. This rearrangement joins TRBV29-1 to TRBJ2-4, with D possibly matching TRBD2 (7 bases). CDR1 and CDR2 (germline): SQVTM, ANQGSEA. The CDR3 sequence is 12 residues long.

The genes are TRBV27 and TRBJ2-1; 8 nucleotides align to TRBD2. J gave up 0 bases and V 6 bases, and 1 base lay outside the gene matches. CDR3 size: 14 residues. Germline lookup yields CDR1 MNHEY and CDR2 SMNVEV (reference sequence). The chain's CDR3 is CASRLAVSYNEQFF. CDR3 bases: TGTGCCAGCAGACTAGCGGTCTCCTACAATGAGCAGTTCTTC.

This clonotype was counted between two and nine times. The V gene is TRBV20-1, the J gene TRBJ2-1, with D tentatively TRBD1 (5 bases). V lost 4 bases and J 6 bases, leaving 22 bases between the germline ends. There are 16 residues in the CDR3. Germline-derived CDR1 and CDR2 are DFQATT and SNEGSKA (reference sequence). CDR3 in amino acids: CSATARGAAQGNEQFF. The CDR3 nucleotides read TGCAGTGCTACCGCCCGCGGAGCTGCCCAGGGCAATGAGCAGTTCTTC.

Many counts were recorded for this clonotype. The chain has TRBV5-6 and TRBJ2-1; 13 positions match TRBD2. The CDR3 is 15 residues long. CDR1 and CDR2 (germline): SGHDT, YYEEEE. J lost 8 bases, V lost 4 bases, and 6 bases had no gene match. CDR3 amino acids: CASSRRTSGSDEQFF. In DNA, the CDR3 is TGTGCCAGCAGCCGCCGGACTAGCGGGAGCGATGAGCAGTTCTTC.

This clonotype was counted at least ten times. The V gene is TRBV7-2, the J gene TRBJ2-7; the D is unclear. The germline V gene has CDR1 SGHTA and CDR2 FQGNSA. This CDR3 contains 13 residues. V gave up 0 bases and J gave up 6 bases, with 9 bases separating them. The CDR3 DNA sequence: TGTGCCAGCAGCTTAGCGAGGCAGCTCGAGCAGTACTTC. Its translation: CASSLARQLEQYF.

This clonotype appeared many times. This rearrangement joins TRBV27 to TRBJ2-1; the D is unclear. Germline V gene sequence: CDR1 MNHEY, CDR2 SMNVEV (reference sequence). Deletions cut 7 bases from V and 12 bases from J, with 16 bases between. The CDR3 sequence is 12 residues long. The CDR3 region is CASTGPTSVQFF. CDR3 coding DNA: TGTGCCAGCACTGGACCTACGTCGGTGCAGTTCTTC.

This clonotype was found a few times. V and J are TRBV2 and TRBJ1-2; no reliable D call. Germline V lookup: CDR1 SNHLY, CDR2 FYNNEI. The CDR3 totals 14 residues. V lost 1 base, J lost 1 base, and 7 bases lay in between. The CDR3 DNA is TGTGCCAGCAGTGAAGTTCGGATTAACTATGGCTACACCTTC. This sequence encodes CASSEVRINYGYTF.

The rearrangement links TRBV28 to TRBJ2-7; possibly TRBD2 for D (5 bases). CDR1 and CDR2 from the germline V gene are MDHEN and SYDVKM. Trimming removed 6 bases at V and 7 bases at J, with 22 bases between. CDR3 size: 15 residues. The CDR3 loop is CASSLDERSGSEQYF. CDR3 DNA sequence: TGTGCCAGCAGCTTGGACGAACGGAGCGGATCTGAGCAGTACTTC. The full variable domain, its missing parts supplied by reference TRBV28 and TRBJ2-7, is DVKVTQSSRYLVKRTGEKVFLECVQDMDHENMFWYRQDPGLGLRLIYFSYDVKMKEKGDIPEGYSVSREKKERFSLILESASTNQTSMYLCASSLDERSGSEQYFGPGTRLTVT.

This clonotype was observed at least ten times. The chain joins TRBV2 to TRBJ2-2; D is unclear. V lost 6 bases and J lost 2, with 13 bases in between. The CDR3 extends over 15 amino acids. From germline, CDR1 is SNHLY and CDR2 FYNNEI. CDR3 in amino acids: CASRDVDKNTGELFF. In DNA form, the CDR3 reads TGTGCCAGCAGAGACGTCGACAAAAACACCGGGGAGCTGTTTTTT.

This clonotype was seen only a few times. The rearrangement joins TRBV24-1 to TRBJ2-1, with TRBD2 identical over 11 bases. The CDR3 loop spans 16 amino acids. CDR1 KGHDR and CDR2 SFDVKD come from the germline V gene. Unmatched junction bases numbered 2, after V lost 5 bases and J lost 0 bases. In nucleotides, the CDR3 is TGTGCCACCAGTGCCACTAGCGGGAGCTCCTACAATGAGCAGTTCTTC. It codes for CATSATSGSSYNEQFF.

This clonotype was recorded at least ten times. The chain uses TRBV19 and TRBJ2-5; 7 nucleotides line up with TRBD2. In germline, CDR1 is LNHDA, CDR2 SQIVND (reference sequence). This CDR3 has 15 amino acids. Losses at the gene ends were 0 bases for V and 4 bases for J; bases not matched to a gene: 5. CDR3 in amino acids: CASSIDGGMGETQYF. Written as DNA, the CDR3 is TGTGCCAGTAGTATAGACGGGGGGATGGGAGAGACCCAGTACTTC. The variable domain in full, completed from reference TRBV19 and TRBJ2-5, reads DGGITQSPKYLFRKEGQNVTLSCEQNLNHDAMYWYRQDPGQGLRLIYYSQIVNDFQKGDIAEGYSVSREKKESFPLTVTSAQKNPTAFYLCASSIDGGMGETQYFGPGTRLLVL.

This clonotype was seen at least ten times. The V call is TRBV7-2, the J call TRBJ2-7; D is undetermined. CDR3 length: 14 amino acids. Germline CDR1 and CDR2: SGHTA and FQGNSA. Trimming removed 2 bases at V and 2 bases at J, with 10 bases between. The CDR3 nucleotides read TGTGCCAGCAGCTTAAGCACAGTTACCTACGAGCAGTACTTC. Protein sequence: CASSLSTVTYEQYF.

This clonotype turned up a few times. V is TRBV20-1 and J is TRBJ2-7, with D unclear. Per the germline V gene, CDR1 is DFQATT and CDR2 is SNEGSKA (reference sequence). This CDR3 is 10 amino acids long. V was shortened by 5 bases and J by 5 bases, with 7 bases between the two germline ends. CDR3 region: CSAHTDEQYF. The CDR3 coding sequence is TGCAGTGCTCACACGGACGAGCAGTACTTC.

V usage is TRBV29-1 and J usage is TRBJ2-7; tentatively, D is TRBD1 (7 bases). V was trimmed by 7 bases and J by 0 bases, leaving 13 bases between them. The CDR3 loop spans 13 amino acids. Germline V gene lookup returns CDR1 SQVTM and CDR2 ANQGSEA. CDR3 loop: CSAQGGNSYEQYF. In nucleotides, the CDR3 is TGCAGCGCCCAGGGGGGCAACTCCTACGAGCAGTACTTC.

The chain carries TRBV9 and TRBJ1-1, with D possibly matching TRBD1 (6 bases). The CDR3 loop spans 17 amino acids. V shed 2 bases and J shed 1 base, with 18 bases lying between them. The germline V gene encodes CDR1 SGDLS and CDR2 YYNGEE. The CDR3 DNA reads TGTGCCAGCAGCGTCGGCATGGGGGGGACACAGAACACTGAAGCTTTCTTT. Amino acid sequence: CASSVGMGGTQNTEAFF.

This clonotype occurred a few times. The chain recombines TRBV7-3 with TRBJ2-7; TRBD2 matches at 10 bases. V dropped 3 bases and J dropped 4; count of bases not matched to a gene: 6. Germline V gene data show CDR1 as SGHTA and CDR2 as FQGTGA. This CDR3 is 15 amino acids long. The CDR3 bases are TGTGCCAGCAGCTTTAGCGGGGGGCCTTTGTACGAGCAGTACTTC. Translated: CASSFSGGPLYEQYF.